A single sample gave rise to the 6 T cell receptor beta chains below, sequenced in a study of T cells in Graves' hyperthyroidism and ophthalmopathy. Amplified TCR beta CDR3 regions came from RNA transcripts. The TCR CDR3 was amplified in a first-round RT-PCR using the HTBI primer set. Using its own MiXCR run on the multiplex PCR reads, TCRdb lists one record per CDR3 protein. The sample carries almost 600,000 distinct CDR3 sequences, just over 45% recorded once. The specimen sequenced was peripheral blood or thyroid tissue (not recorded which). The receptors were sampled from a woman aged 18-29 years with Graves' hyperthyroidism.

The table lists this clonotype with a few counts. CDR3 coding DNA: TGTGCCAGCAGCTTAGGGGCAGGCGGAGGGGAAAAACTGTTTTTT. It yields the protein CASSLGAGGGEKLFF. The chain is built from TRBV7-2 and TRBJ1-4; D gene ambiguous. The V end was cut by 1 base, the J end by 8 bases, with 14 bases between. Germline V CDR1 and CDR2: SGHTA, FQGNSA. The CDR3 covers 15 residues.

On this clonotype itself: This sequence may be a read error, since a much larger clone differs from it by one base. This chain uses TRBV9 with TRBJ2-7, with 8 bases lining up with TRBD2. CDR1 and CDR2 from the germline V gene are SGDLS and YYNGEE. This CDR3 contains 14 residues. In DNA form, the CDR3 reads TGTGCCAGCGGCGTTAGCGGGGCAACCTACGAGCAGTACTTC. Its protein product is CASGVSGATYEQYF.

The table lists this clonotype with many counts. J is TRBJ1-2 and V is TRBV12-3 or TRBV12-4, with 8 bases identical to TRBD1. Losses at the gene ends were 4 bases for V and 7 bases for J; bases not matched to a gene: 11. This CDR3 has 15 residues. The CDR3 DNA reads TGTGCCAGCAGTTCCACCCCGACAGGGGCGGGTGGCTACACCTTC. Its protein is CASSSTPTGAGGYTF.

The table lists this clonotype with many counts. This chain links TRBV12-3 or TRBV12-4 with TRBJ1-5, with unresolved D. The CDR3 covers 14 residues. V was cut by 3 bases and J by 3 bases, with 9 bases left in between. The CDR3: CASSFLESNQPQHF. CDR3 DNA sequence: TGTGCCAGCAGTTTCCTCGAGTCCAATCAGCCCCAGCATTTT.

This clonotype was counted at least ten times. The chain joins TRBV20-1 to TRBJ2-2, with 8 bases matching TRBD2. This CDR3 contains 16 residues. Germline V gives CDR1 DFQATT, CDR2 SNEGSKA (reference sequence). The J segment lost 2 bases and the V segment lost 0 bases, leaving 5 bases of the junction unmatched. In DNA form, the CDR3 reads TGCAGTGCTAGAGACCCTACTAGCGGAAACACCGGGGAGCTGTTTTTT. This gives the protein CSARDPTSGNTGELFF.

The chain combines TRBV25-1 with TRBJ2-7; possibly TRBD1 for D (5 bases). CDR1 MGHDK and CDR2 SYGVNS come from the germline V gene. The CDR3 has 14 amino acids. V lost 6 bases and J lost 7, with 19 bases in between. The CDR3: CASSLCGALGEQYF. The CDR3 DNA is TGTGCCAGCAGCCTCTGTGGGGCCCTGGGGGAGCAGTACTTC.